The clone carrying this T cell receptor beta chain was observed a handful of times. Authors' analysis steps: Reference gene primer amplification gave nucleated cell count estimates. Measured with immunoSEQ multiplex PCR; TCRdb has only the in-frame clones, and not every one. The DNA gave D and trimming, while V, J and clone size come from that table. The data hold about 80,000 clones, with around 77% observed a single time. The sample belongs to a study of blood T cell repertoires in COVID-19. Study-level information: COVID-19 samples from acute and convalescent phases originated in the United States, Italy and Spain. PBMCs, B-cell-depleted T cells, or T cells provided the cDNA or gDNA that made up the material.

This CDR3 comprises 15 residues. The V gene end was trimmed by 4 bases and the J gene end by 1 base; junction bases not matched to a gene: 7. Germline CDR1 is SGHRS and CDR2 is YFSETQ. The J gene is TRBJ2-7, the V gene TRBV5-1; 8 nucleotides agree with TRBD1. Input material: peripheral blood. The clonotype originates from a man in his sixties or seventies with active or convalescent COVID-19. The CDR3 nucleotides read TGCGCCAGCAGCAGGGACAGACAGGGGTCCTACGAGCAGTACTTC. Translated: CASSRDRQGSYEQYF.